Below, one TCR beta chain is given with its context. The data derive from a study of HIV-infected patients and healthy controls. Trimming removed 0 bases at V and 10 bases at J, with 15 bases between. The CDR3 is 14 residues long. CDR1 is SGHAT and CDR2 is FQNNGV in the germline V gene. MiXCR was run by TCRdb on the 5' RACE reads, yielding one entry per CDR3 protein. The sample yields about 64,000 distinct CDR3 sequences, roughly a fifth seen once. What was sequenced was CD4+ T cells from blood. V gene TRBV11-2 combines with J gene TRBJ1-1; D not certain. This sequence originates from a human donor in good health. CDR3 bases: TGTGCCAGCAGCTTAGATCTGGCACCTTGGGTAGCTTTCTTT. Amino acids: CASSLDLAPWVAFF. Full variable domain (outside the CDR3, taken from reference TRBV11-2 and TRBJ1-1): EAGVAQSPRYKIIEKRQSVAFWCNPISGHATLYWYQQILGQGPKLLIQFQNNGVVDDSQLPKDRFSAERLKGVDSTLKIQPAKLEDSAVYLCASSLDLAPWVAFFGQGTRLTVV.